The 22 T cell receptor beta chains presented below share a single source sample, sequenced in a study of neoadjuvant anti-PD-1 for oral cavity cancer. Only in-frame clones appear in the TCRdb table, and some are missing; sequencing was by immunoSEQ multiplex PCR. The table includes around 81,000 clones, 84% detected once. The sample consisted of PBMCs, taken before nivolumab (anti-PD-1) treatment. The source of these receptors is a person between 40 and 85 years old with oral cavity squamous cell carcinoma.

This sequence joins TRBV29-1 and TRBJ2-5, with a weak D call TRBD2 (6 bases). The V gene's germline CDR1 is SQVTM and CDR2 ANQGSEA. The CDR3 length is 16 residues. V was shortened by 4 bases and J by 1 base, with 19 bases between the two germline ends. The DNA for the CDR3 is TGCAGCGTTGGGCCTGCAATGAGGACTACCCAAGAGACCCAGTACTTC. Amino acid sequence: CSVGPAMRTTQETQYF.

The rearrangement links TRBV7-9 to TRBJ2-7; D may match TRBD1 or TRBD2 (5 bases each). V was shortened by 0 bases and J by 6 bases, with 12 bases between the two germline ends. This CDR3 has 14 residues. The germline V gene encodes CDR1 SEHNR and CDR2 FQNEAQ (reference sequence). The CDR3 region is CASSLAGTVGEQYF. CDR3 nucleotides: TGTGCCAGCAGCTTAGCTGGGACCGTCGGCGAGCAGTACTTC.

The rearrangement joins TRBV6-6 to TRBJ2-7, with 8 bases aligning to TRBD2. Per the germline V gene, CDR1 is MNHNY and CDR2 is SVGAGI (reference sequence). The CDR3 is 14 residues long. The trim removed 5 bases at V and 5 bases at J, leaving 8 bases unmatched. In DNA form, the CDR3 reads TGTGCCAGCAGTCCTAGCGGGCCGTTTCACGAGCAGTACTTC. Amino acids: CASSPSGPFHEQYF.

CDR3 protein: CASSTFTGGADNEQFF. The CDR3 bases are TGTGCCAGCAGCACCTTCACAGGGGGCGCGGACAATGAGCAGTTCTTC. This chain connects TRBV9 to TRBJ2-1; TRBD1 agrees at 9 bases. The CDR3 length is 16 residues. V shed 4 bases and J 5 bases; nucleotides not matched to a gene: 10. Germline lookup yields CDR1 SGDLS and CDR2 YYNGEE. The variable domain in full, with the rest retrieved from reference TRBV9 and TRBJ2-1, is DSGVTQTPKHLITATGQRVTLRCSPRSGDLSVYWYQQSLDQGLQFLIQYYNGEERAKGNILERFSAQQFPDLHSELNLSSLELGDSALYFCASSTFTGGADNEQFFGPGTRLTVL.

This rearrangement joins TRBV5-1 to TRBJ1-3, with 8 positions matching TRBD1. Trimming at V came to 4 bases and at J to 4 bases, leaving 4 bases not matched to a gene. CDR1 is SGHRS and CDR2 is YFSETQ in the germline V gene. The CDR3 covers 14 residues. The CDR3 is CASSPDRVGNTIYF. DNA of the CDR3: TGCGCCAGCAGCCCGGACAGGGTGGGAAACACCATATATTTT.

The CDR3 sequence: CASSPRQAAYEQYF. CDR3 coding DNA: TGTGCCAGCAGCCCGAGACAGGCTGCCTACGAGCAGTACTTC. V is TRBV27 and J is TRBJ2-7; tentative D call: TRBD1 (6 bases). V was trimmed by 6 bases and J by 2 bases, leaving 14 bases between them. The CDR3 is 14 residues long. CDR1 is MNHEY, CDR2 SMNVEV, per germline (reference sequence).

Written as DNA, the CDR3 is TGTGCCAGCGCCCTCAGGGAGGGCAATCAGCCCCAGCATTTT. It encodes CASALREGNQPQHF. This chain links TRBV19 with TRBJ1-5; perhaps TRBD1 as D (5 bases). CDR1 and CDR2 from the germline V gene are LNHDA and SQIVND (reference sequence). The CDR3 length is 14 residues. V lost 9 bases, J lost 2 bases, and 14 bases lay in between.

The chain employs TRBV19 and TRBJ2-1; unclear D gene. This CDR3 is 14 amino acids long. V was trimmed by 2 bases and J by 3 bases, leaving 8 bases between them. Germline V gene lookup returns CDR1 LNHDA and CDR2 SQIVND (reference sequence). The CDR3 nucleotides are TGTGCCAGTAGTATAAAAGCCGACTACAATGAGCAGTTCTTC. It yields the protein CASSIKADYNEQFF.

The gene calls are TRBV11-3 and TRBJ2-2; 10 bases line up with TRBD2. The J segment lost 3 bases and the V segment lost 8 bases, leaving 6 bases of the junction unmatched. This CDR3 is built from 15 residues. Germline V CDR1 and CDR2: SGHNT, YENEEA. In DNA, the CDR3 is TGTGCCAGCGGCCCAGGACTAGCGGACACCGGGGAGCTGTTTTTT. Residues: CASGPGLADTGELFF.

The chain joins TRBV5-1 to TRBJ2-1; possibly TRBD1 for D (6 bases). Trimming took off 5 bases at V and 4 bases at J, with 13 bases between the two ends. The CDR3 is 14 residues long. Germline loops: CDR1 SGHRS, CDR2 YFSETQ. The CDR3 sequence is CASSGTLQYNEQFF. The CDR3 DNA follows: TGCGCCAGCAGTGGGACACTTCAGTACAATGAGCAGTTCTTC.

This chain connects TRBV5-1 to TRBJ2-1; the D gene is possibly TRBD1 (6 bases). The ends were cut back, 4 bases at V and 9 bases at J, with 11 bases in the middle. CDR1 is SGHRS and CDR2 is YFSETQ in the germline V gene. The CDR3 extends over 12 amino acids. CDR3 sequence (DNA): TGCGCCAGCAGCACCAACAGGGTTGAGCAGTTCTTC. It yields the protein CASSTNRVEQFF. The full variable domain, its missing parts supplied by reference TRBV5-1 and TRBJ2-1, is KAGVTQTPRYLIKTRGQQVTLSCSPISGHRSVSWYQQTPGQGLQFLFEYFSETQRNKGNFPGRFSGRQFSNSRSEMNVSTLELGDSALYLCASSTNRVEQFFGPGTRLTVL.

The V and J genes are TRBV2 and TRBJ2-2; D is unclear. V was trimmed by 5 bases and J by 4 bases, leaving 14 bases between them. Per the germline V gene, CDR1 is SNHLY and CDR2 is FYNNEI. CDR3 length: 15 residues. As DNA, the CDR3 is TGTGCCAGCAGTTCCCAACTCCCAGGCACCGGGGAGCTGTTTTTT. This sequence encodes CASSSQLPGTGELFF.

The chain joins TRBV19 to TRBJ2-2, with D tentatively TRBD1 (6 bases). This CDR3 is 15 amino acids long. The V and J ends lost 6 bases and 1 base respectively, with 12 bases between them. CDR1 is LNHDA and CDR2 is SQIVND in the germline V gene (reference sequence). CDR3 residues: CASRARGGNTGELFF. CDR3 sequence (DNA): TGTGCCAGTAGGGCCAGGGGTGGGAACACCGGGGAGCTGTTTTTT. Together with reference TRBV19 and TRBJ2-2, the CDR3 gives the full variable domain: DGGITQSPKYLFRKEGQNVTLSCEQNLNHDAMYWYRQDPGQGLRLIYYSQIVNDFQKGDIAEGYSVSREKKESFPLTVTSAQKNPTAFYLCASRARGGNTGELFFGEGSRLTVL.

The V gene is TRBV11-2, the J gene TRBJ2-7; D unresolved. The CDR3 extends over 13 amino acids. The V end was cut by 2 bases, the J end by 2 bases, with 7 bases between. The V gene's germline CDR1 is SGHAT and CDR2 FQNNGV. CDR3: CASSLSPPYEQYF. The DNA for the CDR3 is TGTGCCAGCAGCTTAAGCCCCCCCTACGAGCAGTACTTC.

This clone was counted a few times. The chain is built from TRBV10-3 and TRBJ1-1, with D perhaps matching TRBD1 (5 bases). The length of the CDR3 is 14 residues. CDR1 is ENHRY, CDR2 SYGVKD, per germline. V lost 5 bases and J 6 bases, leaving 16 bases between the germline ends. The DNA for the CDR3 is TGTGCCATCAGTATAACGGGACTGCAACCTGAAGCTTTCTTT. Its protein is CAISITGLQPEAFF.

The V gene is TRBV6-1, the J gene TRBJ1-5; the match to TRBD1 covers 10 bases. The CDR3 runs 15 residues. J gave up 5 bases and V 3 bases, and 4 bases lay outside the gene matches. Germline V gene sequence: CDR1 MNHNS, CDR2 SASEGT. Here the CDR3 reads CASSDRTGGYQPQHF. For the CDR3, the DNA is TGTGCCAGCAGTGATAGGACAGGGGGTTATCAGCCCCAGCATTTT.

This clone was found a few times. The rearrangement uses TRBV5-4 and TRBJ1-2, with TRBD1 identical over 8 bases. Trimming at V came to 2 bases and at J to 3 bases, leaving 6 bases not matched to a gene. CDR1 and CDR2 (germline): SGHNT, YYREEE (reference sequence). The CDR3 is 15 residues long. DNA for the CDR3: TGTGCCAGCAGCTTACAGGGGGTTACTCACTATGGCTACACCTTC. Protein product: CASSLQGVTHYGYTF.

The CDR3 bases are TGTGCCTGGAGCTGGGCGGGGGCAGGGACTCAGCCCCAGCATTTT. It translates to CAWSWAGAGTQPQHF. The rearrangement links TRBV30 to TRBJ1-5; D possibly corresponds to TRBD1 (6 bases). The CDR3 totals 15 residues. The V gene's germline CDR1 is GTSNPN and CDR2 SVGIG (reference sequence). Trimming took 3 bases from V and 6 from J, leaving 18 bases between them.

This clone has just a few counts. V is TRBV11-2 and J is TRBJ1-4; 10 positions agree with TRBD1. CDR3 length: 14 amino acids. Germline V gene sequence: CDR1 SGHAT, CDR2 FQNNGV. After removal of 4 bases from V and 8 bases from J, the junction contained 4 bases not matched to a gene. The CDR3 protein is CASSWGQGYEKLFF. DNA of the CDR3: TGTGCCAGCAGCTGGGGACAGGGGTACGAAAAACTGTTTTTT. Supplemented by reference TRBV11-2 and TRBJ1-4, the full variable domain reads EAGVAQSPRYKIIEKRQSVAFWCNPISGHATLYWYQQILGQGPKLLIQFQNNGVVDDSQLPKDRFSAERLKGVDSTLKIQPAKLEDSAVYLCASSWGQGYEKLFFGSGTQLSVL.

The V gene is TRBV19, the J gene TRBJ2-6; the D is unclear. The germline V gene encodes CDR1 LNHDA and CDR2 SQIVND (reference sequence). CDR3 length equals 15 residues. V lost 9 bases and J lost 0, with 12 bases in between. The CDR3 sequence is CASHALISGANVLTF. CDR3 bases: TGTGCCAGCCATGCCCTGATCTCTGGGGCCAACGTCCTGACTTTC.

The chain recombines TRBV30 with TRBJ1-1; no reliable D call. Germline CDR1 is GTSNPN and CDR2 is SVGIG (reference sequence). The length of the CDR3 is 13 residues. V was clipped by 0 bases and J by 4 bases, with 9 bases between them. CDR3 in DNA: TGTGCCTGGAGTGTACAAGAGGTCACTGAAGCTTTCTTT. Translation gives CAWSVQEVTEAFF. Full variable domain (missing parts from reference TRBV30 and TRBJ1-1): SQTIHQWPATLVQPVGSPLSLECTVEGTSNPNLYWYRQAAGRGLQLLFYSVGIGQISSEVPQNLSASRPQDRQFILSSKKLLLSDSGFYLCAWSVQEVTEAFFGQGTRLTVV.

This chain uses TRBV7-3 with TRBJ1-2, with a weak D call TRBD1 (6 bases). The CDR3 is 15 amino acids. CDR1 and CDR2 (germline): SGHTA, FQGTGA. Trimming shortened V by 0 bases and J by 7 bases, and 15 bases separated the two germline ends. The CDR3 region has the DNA TGTGCCAGCAGCTTAACGGCAGGGGACCATACTGGCTACACCTTC. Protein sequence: CASSLTAGDHTGYTF.